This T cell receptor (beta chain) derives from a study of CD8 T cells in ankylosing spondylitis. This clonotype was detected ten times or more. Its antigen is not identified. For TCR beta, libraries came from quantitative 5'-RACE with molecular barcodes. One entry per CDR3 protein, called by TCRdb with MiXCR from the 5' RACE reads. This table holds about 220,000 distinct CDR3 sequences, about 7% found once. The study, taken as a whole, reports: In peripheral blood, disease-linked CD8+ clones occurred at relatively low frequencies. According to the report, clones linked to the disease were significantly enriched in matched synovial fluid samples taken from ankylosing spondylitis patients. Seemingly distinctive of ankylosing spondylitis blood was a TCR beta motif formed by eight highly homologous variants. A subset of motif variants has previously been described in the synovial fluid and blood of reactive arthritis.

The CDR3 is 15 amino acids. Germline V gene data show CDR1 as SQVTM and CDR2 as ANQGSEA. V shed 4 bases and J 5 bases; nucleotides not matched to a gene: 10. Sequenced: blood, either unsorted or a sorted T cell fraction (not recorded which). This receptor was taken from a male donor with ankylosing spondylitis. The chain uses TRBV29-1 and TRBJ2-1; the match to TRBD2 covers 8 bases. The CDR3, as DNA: TGCAGCGTTGGTTCCAGCGGGAGTTGGGACAATGAGCAGTTCTTC. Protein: CSVGSSGSWDNEQFF.